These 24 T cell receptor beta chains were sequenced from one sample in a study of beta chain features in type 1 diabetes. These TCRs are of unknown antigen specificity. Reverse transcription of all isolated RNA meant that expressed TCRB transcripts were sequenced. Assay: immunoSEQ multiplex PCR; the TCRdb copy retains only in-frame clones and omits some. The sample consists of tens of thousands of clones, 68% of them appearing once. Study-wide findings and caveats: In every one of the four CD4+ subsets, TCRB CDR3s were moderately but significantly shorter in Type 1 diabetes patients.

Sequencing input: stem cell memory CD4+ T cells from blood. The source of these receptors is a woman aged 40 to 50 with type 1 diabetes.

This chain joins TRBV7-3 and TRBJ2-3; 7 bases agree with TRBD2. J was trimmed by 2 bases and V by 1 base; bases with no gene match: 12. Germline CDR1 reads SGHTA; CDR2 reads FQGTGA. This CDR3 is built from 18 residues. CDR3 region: CASSLRFRPSGLTDTQYF. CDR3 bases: TGTGCCAGCAGCTTAAGGTTTCGGCCTAGCGGACTCACAGATACGCAGTATTTT.

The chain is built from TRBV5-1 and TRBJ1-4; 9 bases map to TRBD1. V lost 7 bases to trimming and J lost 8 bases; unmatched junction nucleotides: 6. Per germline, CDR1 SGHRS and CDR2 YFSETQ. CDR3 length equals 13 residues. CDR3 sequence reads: CASGRTGDEKLFF. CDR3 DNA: TGCGCCAGCGGGAGGACAGGGGACGAAAAACTGTTTTTT. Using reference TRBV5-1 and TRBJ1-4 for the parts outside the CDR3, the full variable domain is KAGVTQTPRYLIKTRGQQVTLSCSPISGHRSVSWYQQTPGQGLQFLFEYFSETQRNKGNFPGRFSGRQFSNSRSEMNVSTLELGDSALYLCASGRTGDEKLFFGSGTQLSVL.

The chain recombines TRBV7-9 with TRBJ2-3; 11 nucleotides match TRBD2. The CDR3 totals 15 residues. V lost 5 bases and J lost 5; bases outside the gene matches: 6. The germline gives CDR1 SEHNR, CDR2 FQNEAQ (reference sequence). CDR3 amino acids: CASSQDGTSGDTQYF. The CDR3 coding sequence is TGTGCCAGCAGCCAAGATGGGACTAGCGGAGATACGCAGTATTTT.

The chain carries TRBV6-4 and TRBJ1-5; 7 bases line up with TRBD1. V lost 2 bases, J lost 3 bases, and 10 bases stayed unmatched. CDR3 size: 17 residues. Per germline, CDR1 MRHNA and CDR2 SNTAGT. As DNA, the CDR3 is TGTGCCAGCAGTGACCAGGGACAGTTGAAGCCCAATCAGCCCCAGCATTTT. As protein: CASSDQGQLKPNQPQHF.

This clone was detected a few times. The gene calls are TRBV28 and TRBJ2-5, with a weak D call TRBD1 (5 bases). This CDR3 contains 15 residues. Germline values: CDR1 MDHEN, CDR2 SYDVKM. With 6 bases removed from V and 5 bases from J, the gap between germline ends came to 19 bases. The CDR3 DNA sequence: TGTGCCAGCAGGGTCGCAGGGCCAGGGAAGGAGACCCAGTACTTC. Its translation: CASRVAGPGKETQYF.

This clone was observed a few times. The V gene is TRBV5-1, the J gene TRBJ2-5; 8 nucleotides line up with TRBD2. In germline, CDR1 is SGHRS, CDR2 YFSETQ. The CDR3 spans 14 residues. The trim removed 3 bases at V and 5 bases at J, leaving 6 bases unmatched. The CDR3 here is CASSSGGAGETQYF. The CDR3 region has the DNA TGCGCCAGCAGCTCCGGGGGGGCAGGGGAGACCCAGTACTTC.

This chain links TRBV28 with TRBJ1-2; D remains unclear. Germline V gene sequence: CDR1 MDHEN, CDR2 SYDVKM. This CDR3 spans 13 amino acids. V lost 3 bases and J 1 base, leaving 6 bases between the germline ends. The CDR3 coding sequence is TGTGCCAGCAGTTTGGGCGTTAACTATGGCTACACCTTC. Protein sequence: CASSLGVNYGYTF.

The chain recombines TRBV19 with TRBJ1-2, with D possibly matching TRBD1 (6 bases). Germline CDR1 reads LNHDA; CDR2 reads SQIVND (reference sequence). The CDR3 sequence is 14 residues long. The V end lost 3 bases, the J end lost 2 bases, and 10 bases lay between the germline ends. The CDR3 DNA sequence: TGTGCCAGTAGTATTAGGACAGCAAACTATGGCTACACCTTC. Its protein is CASSIRTANYGYTF.

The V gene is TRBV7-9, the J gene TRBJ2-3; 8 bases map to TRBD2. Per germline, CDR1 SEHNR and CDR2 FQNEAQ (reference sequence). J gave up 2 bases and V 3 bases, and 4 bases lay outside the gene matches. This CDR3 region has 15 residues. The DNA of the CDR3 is TGTGCCAGCAGCTTTACTAGCGGAACCACAGATACGCAGTATTTT. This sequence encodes CASSFTSGTTDTQYF.

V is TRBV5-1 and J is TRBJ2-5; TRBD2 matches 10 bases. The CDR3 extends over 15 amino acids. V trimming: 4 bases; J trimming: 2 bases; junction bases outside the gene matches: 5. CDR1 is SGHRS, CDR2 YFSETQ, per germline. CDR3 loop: CASSRILAGQETQYF. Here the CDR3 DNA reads TGCGCCAGCAGCCGTATACTAGCGGGGCAAGAGACCCAGTACTTC.

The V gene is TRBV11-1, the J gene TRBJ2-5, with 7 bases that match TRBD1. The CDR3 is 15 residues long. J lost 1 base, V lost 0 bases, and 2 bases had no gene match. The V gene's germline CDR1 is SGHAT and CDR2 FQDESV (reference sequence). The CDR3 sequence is CASSLASGGQETQYF. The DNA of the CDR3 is TGTGCCAGCAGCTTAGCCTCAGGGGGCCAAGAGACCCAGTACTTC.

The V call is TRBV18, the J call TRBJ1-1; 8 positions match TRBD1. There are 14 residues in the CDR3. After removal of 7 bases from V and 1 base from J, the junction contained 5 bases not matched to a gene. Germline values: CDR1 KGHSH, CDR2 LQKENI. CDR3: CASLQGGGNTEAFF. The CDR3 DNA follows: TGTGCCAGCTTACAGGGGGGAGGGAACACTGAAGCTTTCTTT.

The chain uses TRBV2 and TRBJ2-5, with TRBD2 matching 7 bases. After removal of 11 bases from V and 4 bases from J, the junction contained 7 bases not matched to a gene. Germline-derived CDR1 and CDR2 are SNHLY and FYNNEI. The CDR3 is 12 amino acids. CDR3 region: CACERGRETQYF. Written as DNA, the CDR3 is TGTGCCTGCGAGCGGGGCCGAGAGACCCAGTACTTC.

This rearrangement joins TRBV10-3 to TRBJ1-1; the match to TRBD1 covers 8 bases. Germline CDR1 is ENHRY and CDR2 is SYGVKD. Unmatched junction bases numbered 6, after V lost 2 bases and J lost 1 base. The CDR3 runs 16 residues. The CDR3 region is CAISETNRGTNTEAFF. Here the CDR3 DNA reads TGTGCCATCAGTGAGACCAACAGGGGGACGAACACTGAAGCTTTCTTT.

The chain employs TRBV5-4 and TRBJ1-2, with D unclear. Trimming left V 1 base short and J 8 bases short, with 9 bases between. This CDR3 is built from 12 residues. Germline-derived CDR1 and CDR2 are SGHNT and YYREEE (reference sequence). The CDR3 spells CASSLRASGYTF. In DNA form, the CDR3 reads TGTGCCAGCAGCTTGAGAGCTTCCGGCTACACCTTC.

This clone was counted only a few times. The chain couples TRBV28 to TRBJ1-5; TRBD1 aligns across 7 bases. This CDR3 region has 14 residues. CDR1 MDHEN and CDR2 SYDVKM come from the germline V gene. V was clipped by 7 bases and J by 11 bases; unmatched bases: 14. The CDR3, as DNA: TGTGCCAGCACCGTCGGACAGGTAGCAGGGACCCAGCATTTT. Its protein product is CASTVGQVAGTQHF.

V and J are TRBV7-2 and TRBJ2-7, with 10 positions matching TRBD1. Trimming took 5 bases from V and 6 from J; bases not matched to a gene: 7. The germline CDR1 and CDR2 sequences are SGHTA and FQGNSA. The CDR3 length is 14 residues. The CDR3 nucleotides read TGTGCCAGCAGCCTTGGACAGGGGGAACGCGAGCAGTACTTC. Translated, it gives CASSLGQGEREQYF.

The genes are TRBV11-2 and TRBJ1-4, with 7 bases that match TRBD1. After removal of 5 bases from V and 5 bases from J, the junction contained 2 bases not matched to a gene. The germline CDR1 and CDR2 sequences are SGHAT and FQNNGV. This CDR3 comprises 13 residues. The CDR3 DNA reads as TGTGCCAGCAGCCTACAGGGGAATGAAAAACTGTTTTTT. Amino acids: CASSLQGNEKLFF.

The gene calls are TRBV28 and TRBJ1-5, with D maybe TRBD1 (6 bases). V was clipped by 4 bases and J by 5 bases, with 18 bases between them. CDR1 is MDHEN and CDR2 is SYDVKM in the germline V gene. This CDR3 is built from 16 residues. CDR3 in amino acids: CASSSTPAGAHQPQHF. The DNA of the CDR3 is TGTGCCAGCAGTTCCACCCCGGCAGGGGCCCATCAGCCCCAGCATTTT.

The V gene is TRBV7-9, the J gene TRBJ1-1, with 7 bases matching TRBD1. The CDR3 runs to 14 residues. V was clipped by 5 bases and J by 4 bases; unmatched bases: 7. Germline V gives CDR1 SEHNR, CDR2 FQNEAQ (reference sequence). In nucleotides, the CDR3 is TGTGCCAGCAGCACGGACAGGCAGGGCACTGAAGCTTTCTTT. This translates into CASSTDRQGTEAFF.

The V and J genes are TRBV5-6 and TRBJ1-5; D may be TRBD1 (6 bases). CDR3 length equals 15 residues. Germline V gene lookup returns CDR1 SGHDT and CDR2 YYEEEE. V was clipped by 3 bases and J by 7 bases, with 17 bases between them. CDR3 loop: CASSSRGAAGQPQHF. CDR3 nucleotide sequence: TGTGCCAGCAGCTCCCGGGGGGCAGCAGGACAGCCCCAGCATTTT.

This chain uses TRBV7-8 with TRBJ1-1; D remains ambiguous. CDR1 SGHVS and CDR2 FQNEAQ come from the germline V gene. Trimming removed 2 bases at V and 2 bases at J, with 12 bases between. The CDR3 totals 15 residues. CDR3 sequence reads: CASSLSARANTEAFF. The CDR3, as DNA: TGTGCCAGCAGCTTAAGCGCAAGAGCTAACACTGAAGCTTTCTTT.

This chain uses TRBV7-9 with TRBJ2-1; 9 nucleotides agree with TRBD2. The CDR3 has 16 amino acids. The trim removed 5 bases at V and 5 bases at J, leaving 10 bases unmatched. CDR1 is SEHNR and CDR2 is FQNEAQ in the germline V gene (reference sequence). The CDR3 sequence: CASSLLAGVAHNEQFF. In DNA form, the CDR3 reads TGTGCCAGCAGCCTCTTAGCGGGAGTGGCCCACAATGAGCAGTTCTTC.

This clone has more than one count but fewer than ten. CDR3 residues: CASSLLENEQFF. CDR3 bases: TGTGCCAGCAGTCTACTGGAGAATGAGCAGTTCTTC. V is TRBV28 and J is TRBJ2-1; the D is unclear. Germline V lookup: CDR1 MDHEN, CDR2 SYDVKM. V lost 5 bases, J lost 7 bases, and 9 bases lay in between. The CDR3 sequence is 12 residues long.